These 4 T cell receptor beta chains share one sample of origin, sequenced in a study of blood T cell repertoires in COVID-19. Assay: immunoSEQ multiplex PCR; the TCRdb copy retains only in-frame clones and omits some. Here the sample spans 220,000 or so clones, 75% to 90% being singletons. Specimen: peripheral blood. The origin of the receptors is a woman of 80 years or more with COVID-19, enrolled during active disease.

V usage is TRBV7-6 and J usage is TRBJ2-1, with 12 positions matching TRBD1. The CDR3 runs 17 residues. Germline V gene data show CDR1 as SGHVS and CDR2 as FNYEAQ. V lost 6 bases and J lost 8; bases outside the gene matches: 14. CDR3 in amino acids: CASSPNPGTGGRDEQFF. For the CDR3, the DNA is TGTGCCAGCAGTCCAAACCCCGGGACAGGGGGCAGAGATGAGCAGTTCTTC.

The CDR3 here is CASSLWDREGGYTF. The CDR3 DNA follows: TGTGCCAGCAGTTTATGGGACAGGGAAGGTGGCTACACCTTC. The chain uses TRBV28 and TRBJ1-2; TRBD1 matches at 8 bases. The CDR3 is made up of 14 amino acids. The germline V gene has CDR1 MDHEN and CDR2 SYDVKM. With V trimmed by 0 bases and J by 7 bases, 4 bases remained unmatched.

This chain uses TRBV5-4 with TRBJ1-1, with D unresolved. The CDR3 runs 13 residues. Looked up from germline, CDR1 is SGHNT and CDR2 is YYREEE (reference sequence). V gave up 0 bases and J gave up 0 bases, with 3 bases separating them. CDR3 bases: TGTGCCAGCAGCTTGGTCATGAACACTGAAGCTTTCTTT. Encoded protein: CASSLVMNTEAFF.

This clone occurred a few times. V is TRBV7-9 and J is TRBJ2-2; 9 bases fit TRBD2. V gave up 5 bases and J gave up 4 bases; unmatched junction bases: 5. Germline V gene lookup returns CDR1 SEHNR and CDR2 FQNEAQ (reference sequence). The CDR3 contains 15 residues. CDR3 nucleotides: TGTGCCAGCAGCCCCGGGACTAGCCGCACCGGGGAGCTGTTTTTT. As protein: CASSPGTSRTGELFF.